This is a list of T cell receptor beta chains from one sample in a study of blood T cell repertoires in COVID-19. Repertoires were generated with immunoSEQ multiplex PCR, while TCRdb's copy carries only in-frame clones and drops some. The sample holds roughly 330,000 clones, 80% to 90% seen once. The sequenced material came from PBMCs or T cells enriched from blood (not recorded which). The receptor source for this set is a woman aged 30 to 39 who had recovered from COVID-19. Each CDR3 is given with its conserved first and last residue. A D gene is named only where the DNA matches it firmly.

cdr3_length: 14
v_call: TRBV3-1/TRBV3-2
d_call: .
cdr3_aa: CASSQDTLAYEQYF

cdr3_length: 15
v_call: TRBV5-4
d_call: TRBD2
cdr3_aa: CASSPSGGRGNEQFF

cdr3_length: 16
v_call: TRBV6-4
d_call: .
cdr3_aa: CASSEQGGRNTGELFF

cdr3_length: 14
v_call: TRBV6-2/TRBV6-3
d_call: .
cdr3_aa: CASSPDRFTDTQYF

cdr3_length: 12
v_call: TRBV2
d_call: TRBD1
cdr3_aa: CASSRQGGEAFF

cdr3_length: 14
v_call: TRBV30
d_call: TRBD2
cdr3_aa: CAWSVREVVETQYF

cdr3_length: 15
v_call: TRBV5-1
d_call: TRBD1
cdr3_aa: CASSVNRGWNSPLHF

cdr3_length: 14
v_call: TRBV10-3
d_call: TRBD1
cdr3_aa: CAIMGQGAIGELFF

cdr3_length: 15
v_call: TRBV4-3
d_call: .
cdr3_aa: CASSQDTGPSETQYF

cdr3_length: 15
v_call: TRBV6-1
d_call: TRBD2
cdr3_aa: CASSEKSGGAETQYF

cdr3_length: 11
v_call: TRBV14
d_call: TRBD1
cdr3_aa: CASSPRQGGIF

cdr3_length: 15
v_call: TRBV18
d_call: .
cdr3_aa: CASSPQGSTNEKLFF

cdr3_length: 14
v_call: TRBV13
d_call: .
cdr3_aa: CASSTGFSNYGYTF

cdr3_length: 12
v_call: TRBV3-1/TRBV3-2
d_call: .
cdr3_aa: CASSQDLNGYTF

cdr3_length: 17
v_call: TRBV15
d_call: .
cdr3_aa: CATSRDRGFAGANVLTF

cdr3_length: 17
v_call: TRBV19
d_call: TRBD1
cdr3_aa: CASSIGLLGTGSSEQFF

cdr3_length: 15
v_call: TRBV3-1/TRBV3-2
d_call: .
cdr3_aa: CASSRGVGLAYEQYF

cdr3_length: 17
v_call: TRBV4-2
d_call: TRBD2
cdr3_aa: CASSPSGGNSGANVLTF

cdr3_length: 15
v_call: TRBV4-3
d_call: .
cdr3_aa: CASSQGGISTDTQYF

cdr3_length: 14
v_call: TRBV4-1
d_call: TRBD1
cdr3_aa: CASSQGGQHYEQYF

cdr3_length: 16
v_call: TRBV11-1
d_call: TRBD2
cdr3_aa: CASSLEAGGRLHEQFF

cdr3_length: 17
v_call: TRBV14
d_call: .
cdr3_aa: CASSQDRRQSQGTEAFF

cdr3_length: 16
v_call: TRBV4-2
d_call: .
cdr3_aa: CASSQTDRAFTDTQYF

cdr3_length: 15
v_call: TRBV5-4
d_call: TRBD1
cdr3_aa: CASSSDRESTDTQYF

cdr3_length: 16
v_call: TRBV19
d_call: .
cdr3_aa: CASSYVPQGSNQPQHF

cdr3_length: 13
v_call: TRBV7-2
d_call: TRBD1
cdr3_aa: CASSLDRDRVTFF

cdr3_length: 17
v_call: TRBV7-8
d_call: TRBD2
cdr3_aa: CASRVAGDLSSYNEQFF

cdr3_length: 12
v_call: TRBV5-6
d_call: .
cdr3_aa: CASSLNGRSVTF

cdr3_length: 16
v_call: TRBV9
d_call: TRBD1
cdr3_aa: CASSVDGTATNEKLFF

cdr3_length: 17
v_call: TRBV28
d_call: .
cdr3_aa: CASIGRRILLSNQPQHF

cdr3_length: 16
v_call: TRBV13
d_call: .
cdr3_aa: CASSLSGGYQGYGYTF

cdr3_length: 15
v_call: TRBV9
d_call: .
cdr3_aa: CASSVDPGNTDTQYF

cdr3_length: 13
v_call: TRBV6-1
d_call: .
cdr3_aa: CASSDRTPDGYTF

cdr3_length: 17
v_call: TRBV28
d_call: TRBD1
cdr3_aa: CASSGPRTGGLTYEQYF

cdr3_length: 16
v_call: TRBV7-2
d_call: .
cdr3_aa: CASSLQAIAMNTEAFF

cdr3_length: 12
v_call: TRBV7-9
d_call: .
cdr3_aa: CASRVDMQPQHF

cdr3_length: 16
v_call: TRBV5-6
d_call: TRBD1
cdr3_aa: CASSTETGGAYNEQFF

cdr3_length: 15
v_call: TRBV2
d_call: .
cdr3_aa: CAGQQEKSSYNEQFF

cdr3_length: 15
v_call: TRBV27
d_call: TRBD1
cdr3_aa: CASSFSGQPNTEAFF

cdr3_length: 15
v_call: TRBV10-3
d_call: .
cdr3_aa: CAISEVGGPTDTQYF

cdr3_length: 15
v_call: TRBV30
d_call: .
cdr3_aa: CAWSVAGLDNSPLHF

cdr3_length: 15
v_call: TRBV3-1/TRBV3-2
d_call: .
cdr3_aa: CASSQDKGALYEQYF

cdr3_length: 16
v_call: TRBV5-1
d_call: TRBD2
cdr3_aa: CASSLAIAGYQETQYF

cdr3_length: 16
v_call: TRBV5-1
d_call: TRBD1
cdr3_aa: CASTRPRDRGVDGYTF